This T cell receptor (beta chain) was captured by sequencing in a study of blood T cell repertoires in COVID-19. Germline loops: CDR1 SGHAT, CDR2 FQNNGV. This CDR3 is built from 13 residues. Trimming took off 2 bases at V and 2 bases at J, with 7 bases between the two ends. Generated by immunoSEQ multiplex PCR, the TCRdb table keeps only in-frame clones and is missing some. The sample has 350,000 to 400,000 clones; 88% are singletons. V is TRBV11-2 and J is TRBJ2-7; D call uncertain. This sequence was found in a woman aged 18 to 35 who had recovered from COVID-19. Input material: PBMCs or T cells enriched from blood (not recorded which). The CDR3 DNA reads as TGTGCCAGCAGCTTAAATCAGGCCTACGAGCAGTACTTC. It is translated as CASSLNQAYEQYF.